This T cell receptor (beta chain) came from a study of blood T cell repertoires in COVID-19. Participants reported their clinical history, and cohort assignment relied on those reports. Sequencing was performed with immunoSEQ multiplex PCR; in TCRdb, only in-frame clones are kept and a portion is missing. The table records 300,000 to 400,000 clones, 70% to 90% of them present only once. With 4 bases removed from V and 8 bases from J, the gap between germline ends came to 14 bases. CDR3 length: 13 residues. Germline V gives CDR1 SNHLY, CDR2 FYNNEI. The TCR comes from a woman aged 35 to 49 with acute COVID-19. The specimen was PBMCs or T cells enriched from blood (not recorded which). V is TRBV2 and J is TRBJ1-2; weak D call: TRBD1 (5 bases). The CDR3 region has the DNA TGTGCCAGCAGTGGATTTAGGGGATACGGCTACACCTTC. Its translation is CASSGFRGYGYTF.